Given below is one T cell receptor (beta chain) in context. The data are from a study of blood T cell repertoires in COVID-19. Study summary: Whether acute or convalescent, the COVID-19 samples came from the United States, Italy and Spain.

The ends were cut back, 5 bases at V and 1 base at J, with 9 bases in the middle. The CDR3 covers 14 residues. CDR1 is SGHAT and CDR2 is FQNNGV in the germline V gene. Here immunoSEQ multiplex PCR was the method, and the copy in TCRdb shows in-frame clones only, minus some. Of over 200,000 clones listed, about 80% are singletons. The rearrangement uses TRBV11-2 and TRBJ1-5; unclear D gene. This sequence originates from a man aged 60 to 69 who had recovered from COVID-19. Sequences were obtained from PBMCs or T cells enriched from blood (not recorded which). This chain's CDR3 is CASSESPSNQPQHF. The CDR3 nucleotides read TGTGCCAGCAGCGAGAGTCCCAGCAATCAGCCCCAGCATTTT. Full variable domain (rest looked up from reference TRBV11-2 and TRBJ1-5): EAGVAQSPRYKIIEKRQSVAFWCNPISGHATLYWYQQILGQGPKLLIQFQNNGVVDDSQLPKDRFSAERLKGVDSTLKIQPAKLEDSAVYLCASSESPSNQPQHFGDGTRLSIL.